Listed here are 9 T cell receptor beta chains from one sample, sequenced in a study of blood T cell repertoires in COVID-19. The assay was immunoSEQ multiplex PCR, and TCRdb's table has in-frame clones only and misses some. The table records some 54,000 clones, about four fifths of them present only once. The sample consisted of peripheral blood. The receptors derive from a woman over 75 with COVID-19, enrolled during active disease.

J is TRBJ2-1 and V is TRBV11-2, with TRBD2 as a possible D gene (6 bases). The CDR3 is 19 residues long. Germline CDR1 and CDR2: SGHAT and FQNNGV. The ends were cut back, 5 bases at V and 3 bases at J, with 26 bases in the middle. CDR3 protein: CASSRSGVAQPSLYNEQFF. The CDR3 DNA reads as TGTGCCAGCAGCCGTTCGGGGGTTGCCCAACCTTCGCTCTACAATGAGCAGTTCTTC.

This chain connects TRBV30 to TRBJ2-7; tentative D call: TRBD1 (6 bases). Germline assignment: CDR1 GTSNPN and CDR2 SVGIG (reference sequence). There are 15 residues in the CDR3. V shed 3 bases and J shed 9 bases, with 24 bases lying between them. CDR3 in amino acids: CAWSLYTGRSSVQYF. The CDR3 nucleotides are TGTGCCTGGAGCCTCTACACAGGGCGCTCTTCGGTGCAGTACTTC.

The rearrangement links TRBV15 to TRBJ1-1; D uncertain. Germline V gene sequence: CDR1 LNHNV, CDR2 YYDKDF (reference sequence). Trimming shortened V by 0 bases and J by 0 bases, and 5 bases separated the two germline ends. The CDR3 has 14 amino acids. CDR3 bases: TGTGCCACCAGCAGAGATCGGGTGAACACTGAAGCTTTCTTT. Translating it yields CATSRDRVNTEAFF. The variable domain in full, with the rest retrieved from reference TRBV15 and TRBJ1-1, is DAMVIQNPRYQVTQFGKPVTLSCSQTLNHNVMYWYQQKSSQAPKLLFHYYDKDFNNEADTPDNFQSRRPNTSFCFLDIRSPGLGDTAMYLCATSRDRVNTEAFFGQGTRLTVV.

The chain employs TRBV6-5 and TRBJ2-7; D perhaps matches TRBD2 (5 bases). The ends were cut back, 5 bases at V and 0 bases at J, with 11 bases in the middle. Per the germline V gene, CDR1 is MNHEY and CDR2 is SVGAGI. The CDR3 covers 14 residues. For the CDR3, the DNA is TGTGCCAGCAGTACCTCTAGCAGCTCCTACGAGCAGTACTTC. Its translation is CASSTSSSSYEQYF.

This clone was seen a few times. The chain recombines TRBV28 with TRBJ2-4, with 9 nucleotides matching TRBD2. Germline lookup yields CDR1 MDHEN and CDR2 SYDVKM. V gave up 4 bases and J gave up 9 bases; unmatched junction bases: 16. This CDR3 has 17 residues. The CDR3 nucleotides read TGTGCCAGCAGTTCCGAGGATAGCGGGAGAGCAAATGTCATTCAGTACTTC. This sequence encodes CASSSEDSGRANVIQYF.

V and J are TRBV28 and TRBJ2-1, with 13 bases fitting TRBD2. The CDR3 is 16 residues long. J gave up 5 bases and V 5 bases, and 6 bases lay outside the gene matches. Germline V gives CDR1 MDHEN, CDR2 SYDVKM. The CDR3 DNA sequence: TGTGCCAGCAGTACCCGGACTAGCGGGAGTAACAATGAGCAGTTCTTC. It yields the protein CASSTRTSGSNNEQFF.

The rearrangement links TRBV18 to TRBJ1-5, with 8 positions matching TRBD1. Germline CDR1 KGHSH, CDR2 LQKENI. Trimming at V came to 3 bases and at J to 2 bases, leaving 3 bases not matched to a gene. This CDR3 has 15 residues. Written as DNA, the CDR3 is TGTGCCAGCTCACCTCCAGGGGGCCGCAATCAGCCCCAGCATTTT. It encodes CASSPPGGRNQPQHF.

The chain recombines TRBV6-5 with TRBJ2-2; a weak D match, TRBD1 (5 bases). CDR1 is MNHEY and CDR2 is SVGAGI in the germline V gene. V lost 9 bases and J lost 7, with 15 bases in between. CDR3 length: 13 amino acids. The CDR3 bases are TGTGCCAGTACCCTTACAACAGGCGGGGAGCTGTTTTTT. Its translation: CASTLTTGGELFF.

The chain combines TRBV7-8 with TRBJ1-2; TRBD1 aligns across 10 bases. CDR3 length: 14 residues. CDR1 and CDR2 from the germline V gene are SGHVS and FQNEAQ. After removal of 1 base from V and 4 bases from J, the junction contained 0 bases not matched to a gene. This chain's CDR3 is CASSLGTGGYGYTF. As DNA, the CDR3 is TGTGCCAGCAGCTTAGGGACAGGGGGCTATGGCTACACCTTC.